The clone carrying this TCR beta chain was seen repeatedly, ten times or more. The record originates from a study of T-cell reconstitution after alpha-beta-depleted transplantation in children. This CDR3 has 13 residues. Germline V gives CDR1 KGHDR, CDR2 SFDVKD. Trimming removed 6 bases from V and 4 bases from J; junction bases left unmatched: 1. Unique molecular identifiers were used to barcode this TCRbeta library. In TCRdb, the PCR reads were re-called with MiXCR into one record per CDR3 protein. The sample carries around 680,000 distinct CDR3 sequences, over 15% recorded once. The receptor's source is a human donor who donated a stem cell graft to a child with acute myeloid leukemia. This material consisted of PBMCs from the stem cell graft donor, taken from the stem cell graft. The chain combines TRBV24-1 with TRBJ1-5, with 8 bases identical to TRBD1. The CDR3: CATSTGGNQPQHF. The CDR3 DNA is TGTGCCACCAGTACAGGGGGAAATCAGCCCCAGCATTTT.